Listed below are T cell receptor beta chains from one sample, sequenced in a study of blood T cells in healthy people across ages. TCRdb re-called the 5' RACE reads through MiXCR, storing one row per CDR3 protein. The profile covers almost 1 million distinct CDR3 sequences, with 51% appearing a single time and over 20% taken by the ten largest. Specimen: blood. The receptors come from a woman aged 60-75 years in good health. Both conserved end residues are part of each CDR3. Each record gives: J gene, CDR3 length, V gene, D gene, clone size, CDR3 protein, CDR3 DNA. A D gene is named only where the DNA matches it firmly. Clone size appears in some rows only: once, few, many, or a class for an expanded clone.

j_call: TRBJ1-2; cdr3_length: 15; v_call: TRBV20-1; d_call: TRBD1; clone_size: .; cdr3_aa: CSAVSPTGENYGYTF; cdr3_nt: TGCAGTGCGGTATCCCCGACAGGGGAGAACTATGGCTACACCTTC
j_call: TRBJ2-3; cdr3_length: 14; v_call: TRBV27; d_call: .; clone_size: few; cdr3_aa: CTSSSAGLTDTQYF; cdr3_nt: TGTACCAGCAGTTCTGCAGGGCTCACGGATACGCAGTATTTT
j_call: TRBJ2-3; cdr3_length: 14; v_call: TRBV3-1; d_call: TRBD2; clone_size: .; cdr3_aa: CASRVAGSGDTQYF; cdr3_nt: TGTGCCAGCAGAGTAGCGGGGAGTGGAGATACGCAGTATTTT
j_call: TRBJ2-1; cdr3_length: 16; v_call: TRBV5-1; d_call: .; clone_size: few; cdr3_aa: CASSLQATSSYNEQFF; cdr3_nt: TGCGCCAGCAGCTTGCAAGCTACGAGCTCCTACAATGAGCAGTTCTTC
j_call: TRBJ2-7; cdr3_length: 16; v_call: TRBV7-2; d_call: TRBD2; clone_size: .; cdr3_aa: CVSSSSVAGGSGEQYF; cdr3_nt: TGTGTCAGCAGCTCCTCCGTAGCGGGAGGTTCTGGCGAGCAGTACTTC
j_call: TRBJ2-5; cdr3_length: 16; v_call: TRBV5-1; d_call: .; clone_size: .; cdr3_aa: CASSPLSGRLQETQYF; cdr3_nt: TGCGCCAGCAGCCCCTTAAGCGGGCGCCTTCAAGAGACCCAGTACTTC
j_call: TRBJ2-7; cdr3_length: 13; v_call: TRBV20-1; d_call: .; clone_size: few; cdr3_aa: CSARSDYSYEQYF; cdr3_nt: TGCAGTGCTAGGTCGGACTACTCCTACGAGCAGTACTTC
j_call: TRBJ2-1; cdr3_length: 13; v_call: TRBV4-1; d_call: .; clone_size: few; cdr3_aa: CASSQGQWDEQFF; cdr3_nt: TGCGCCAGCAGCCAGGGGCAGTGGGATGAGCAGTTCTTC
j_call: TRBJ1-2; cdr3_length: 14; v_call: TRBV6-4; d_call: .; clone_size: .; cdr3_aa: CASKPDGVSYGYTF; cdr3_nt: TGTGCCAGCAAACCCGACGGGGTCAGCTATGGCTACACCTTC
j_call: TRBJ1-5; cdr3_length: 15; v_call: TRBV7-2; d_call: .; clone_size: .; cdr3_aa: CASSLVGGRYEPQHF; cdr3_nt: TGTGCCAGCAGCTTAGTGGGGGGGCGATATGAGCCCCAGCATTTT
j_call: TRBJ2-7; cdr3_length: 12; v_call: TRBV28; d_call: TRBD1; clone_size: .; cdr3_aa: CASIGTGREQYF; cdr3_nt: TGTGCCAGCATCGGGACAGGGCGCGAGCAGTACTTC
j_call: TRBJ2-4; cdr3_length: 12; v_call: TRBV20-1; d_call: .; clone_size: once; cdr3_aa: CSALGPPNPQYF; cdr3_nt: TGCAGTGCTCTTGGACCCCCCAACCCACAGTACTTC
j_call: TRBJ2-4; cdr3_length: 14; v_call: TRBV9; d_call: .; clone_size: few; cdr3_aa: CASSEAPHGNIQYF; cdr3_nt: TGTGCCAGCAGCGAGGCCCCGCATGGAAACATTCAGTACTTC
j_call: TRBJ2-3; cdr3_length: 13; v_call: TRBV18; d_call: .; clone_size: .; cdr3_aa: CASSRARLDTQYF; cdr3_nt: TGTGCCAGCTCACGGGCTAGGCTGGATACGCAGTATTTT
j_call: TRBJ1-1; cdr3_length: 15; v_call: TRBV7-2; d_call: .; clone_size: .; cdr3_aa: CASSYRHRENTEAFF; cdr3_nt: TGCGCCAGCAGCTATAGGCACAGGGAAAACACTGAAGCTTTCTTT
j_call: TRBJ2-7; cdr3_length: 15; v_call: TRBV7-8; d_call: TRBD1; clone_size: .; cdr3_aa: CASSWARDSYYEQYF; cdr3_nt: TGTGCCAGCAGCTGGGCACGGGACAGCTACTACGAGCAGTACTTC
j_call: TRBJ2-1; cdr3_length: 15; v_call: TRBV11-2; d_call: .; clone_size: .; cdr3_aa: CANSLRASIYNEQFF; cdr3_nt: TGTGCCAACAGCTTAAGGGCTAGCATCTACAATGAGCAGTTCTTC
j_call: TRBJ2-5; cdr3_length: 13; v_call: TRBV20-1; d_call: .; clone_size: .; cdr3_aa: CSASPQEKETQYF; cdr3_nt: TGCAGTGCTAGTCCCCAGGAAAAAGAGACCCAGTACTTC
j_call: TRBJ2-1; cdr3_length: 20; v_call: TRBV18; d_call: .; clone_size: .; cdr3_aa: CASSPLVSARERSSYNEQFF; cdr3_nt: TGTGCCAGCTCACCACTGGTATCTGCCCGGGAGCGCAGCTCCTACAATGAGCAGTTCTTC
j_call: TRBJ2-5; cdr3_length: 13; v_call: TRBV7-2; d_call: .; clone_size: .; cdr3_aa: CASIGGGQETQYF; cdr3_nt: TGTGCCTCCATAGGGGGGGGGCAAGAGACCCAGTACTTC
j_call: TRBJ1-5; cdr3_length: 13; v_call: TRBV18; d_call: .; clone_size: .; cdr3_aa: CASSPRPDQPQHF; cdr3_nt: TGTGCCAGCTCACCAAGGCCCGATCAGCCCCAGCATTTT
j_call: TRBJ1-4; cdr3_length: 13; v_call: TRBV29-1; d_call: .; clone_size: .; cdr3_aa: CSVLGDNNEKLFF; cdr3_nt: TGCAGCGTATTAGGTGATAATAATGAAAAACTGTTTTTT
j_call: TRBJ1-4; cdr3_length: 14; v_call: TRBV20-1; d_call: .; clone_size: many; cdr3_aa: CSASLRTGGEKLFF; cdr3_nt: TGCAGTGCTAGTCTTCGAACTGGAGGTGAAAAACTGTTTTTT
j_call: TRBJ2-7; cdr3_length: 12; v_call: TRBV5-5; d_call: TRBD1; clone_size: .; cdr3_aa: CASSWDSAQRYF; cdr3_nt: TGTGCCAGCAGCTGGGACAGCGCACAGCGGTACTTC
j_call: TRBJ2-7; cdr3_length: 13; v_call: TRBV10-3; d_call: .; clone_size: few; cdr3_aa: CAISEGAYYEQYF; cdr3_nt: TGTGCCATCAGTGAGGGGGCTTACTACGAGCAGTACTTC
j_call: TRBJ2-3; cdr3_length: 15; v_call: TRBV5-1; d_call: .; clone_size: few; cdr3_aa: CASSLGGGWLDTQYF; cdr3_nt: TGCGCCAGCAGCTTGGGTGGAGGTTGGTTAGATACGCAGTATTTT
j_call: TRBJ2-1; cdr3_length: 14; v_call: TRBV20-1; d_call: .; clone_size: once; cdr3_aa: CSTSGTPSSGEQFF; cdr3_nt: TGCAGTACTAGTGGGACCCCCTCCTCCGGGGAGCAGTTCTTC
j_call: TRBJ2-1; cdr3_length: 11; v_call: TRBV12-3/TRBV12-4; d_call: .; clone_size: .; cdr3_aa: CASSFYGRQFF; cdr3_nt: TGTGCCAGCAGTTTTTACGGGAGGCAGTTCTTC
j_call: TRBJ2-1; cdr3_length: 15; v_call: TRBV7-2; d_call: .; clone_size: .; cdr3_aa: CASSLSGSSHNEQFF; cdr3_nt: TGTGCCAGCAGCCTTAGCGGAAGCTCCCACAATGAGCAGTTCTTC
j_call: TRBJ2-2; cdr3_length: 18; v_call: TRBV4-2; d_call: TRBD2; clone_size: .; cdr3_aa: CASSQEPGLAGHTGELFF; cdr3_nt: TGTGCCAGCAGCCAAGAACCCGGACTAGCGGGACACACCGGGGAGCTGTTTTTT
j_call: TRBJ2-7; cdr3_length: 16; v_call: TRBV7-9; d_call: TRBD1; clone_size: .; cdr3_aa: CASSSDGQGTVYEQYF; cdr3_nt: TGTGCCAGCAGCTCAGACGGACAGGGAACGGTCTACGAGCAGTACTTC
j_call: TRBJ2-3; cdr3_length: 13; v_call: TRBV12-3/TRBV12-4; d_call: .; clone_size: .; cdr3_aa: CASTPPVGDTQYF; cdr3_nt: TGTGCCAGCACCCCCCCCGTGGGAGATACGCAGTATTTT
j_call: TRBJ1-2; cdr3_length: 15; v_call: TRBV27; d_call: TRBD1; clone_size: .; cdr3_aa: CASSLFGTGYYGYTF; cdr3_nt: TGTGCCAGCAGTTTATTTGGGACAGGGTACTATGGCTACACCTTC
j_call: TRBJ2-7; cdr3_length: 15; v_call: TRBV7-2; d_call: TRBD2; clone_size: once; cdr3_aa: CASSRRLAGSCEQYF; cdr3_nt: TGTGCCAGCAGCCGACGACTAGCGGGCTCCTGCGAGCAGTACTTC
j_call: TRBJ1-2; cdr3_length: 15; v_call: TRBV20-1; d_call: .; clone_size: few; cdr3_aa: CSASNGQTANYGYTF; cdr3_nt: TGCAGTGCTAGTAACGGACAGACAGCTAACTATGGCTACACCTTC
j_call: TRBJ2-7; cdr3_length: 16; v_call: TRBV5-1; d_call: TRBD1; clone_size: few; cdr3_aa: CASSSNPGQGAYEQYF; cdr3_nt: TGCGCCAGCAGCTCAAATCCGGGACAGGGAGCCTACGAGCAGTACTTC
j_call: TRBJ2-5; cdr3_length: 14; v_call: TRBV7-6; d_call: .; clone_size: .; cdr3_aa: CASSLRTVPETQYF; cdr3_nt: TGTGCCAGCAGCTTACGTACAGTCCCAGAGACCCAGTACTTC
j_call: TRBJ2-1; cdr3_length: 12; v_call: TRBV6-6; d_call: .; clone_size: .; cdr3_aa: CASSLERGEQFF; cdr3_nt: TGTGCCAGCAGTTTAGAGAGAGGTGAGCAGTTCTTC
j_call: TRBJ2-7; cdr3_length: 15; v_call: TRBV2; d_call: TRBD2; clone_size: .; cdr3_aa: CASSEVRSGTDEQYF; cdr3_nt: TGTGCCAGCAGTGAAGTCCGTAGCGGGACGGACGAGCAGTACTTC
j_call: TRBJ2-1; cdr3_length: 14; v_call: TRBV27; d_call: TRBD2; clone_size: .; cdr3_aa: CASSLSREYNEQFF; cdr3_nt: TGTGCCAGCAGTTTATCGCGGGAGTACAATGAGCAGTTCTTC
j_call: TRBJ2-7; cdr3_length: 17; v_call: TRBV28; d_call: .; clone_size: .; cdr3_aa: CASSSYAPGSVSYEQYF; cdr3_nt: TGTGCCAGCAGCTCCTATGCGCCGGGTAGCGTCTCCTACGAGCAGTACTTC
j_call: TRBJ2-7; cdr3_length: 11; v_call: TRBV27; d_call: .; clone_size: .; cdr3_aa: CAAGLTGEQYF; cdr3_nt: TGTGCCGCGGGGTTGACGGGCGAGCAGTACTTC
j_call: TRBJ2-2; cdr3_length: 16; v_call: TRBV9; d_call: .; clone_size: .; cdr3_aa: CASSRLKTGSPGELFF; cdr3_nt: TGTGCCAGCAGCAGACTCAAGACAGGTTCGCCCGGGGAGCTGTTTTTT
j_call: TRBJ1-1; cdr3_length: 16; v_call: TRBV5-8; d_call: .; clone_size: .; cdr3_aa: CASSFSRVTMNTEAFF; cdr3_nt: TGTGCCAGCAGCTTCTCAAGGGTAACGATGAACACTGAAGCTTTCTTT
j_call: TRBJ2-1; cdr3_length: 16; v_call: TRBV7-2; d_call: TRBD1; clone_size: .; cdr3_aa: CASSRLGTGNYHEQFF; cdr3_nt: TGTGCCAGCAGCAGACTCGGGACAGGGAATTACCATGAGCAGTTCTTC
j_call: TRBJ2-7; cdr3_length: 13; v_call: TRBV6-2/TRBV6-3; d_call: .; clone_size: .; cdr3_aa: CASKGQGPYEQYF; cdr3_nt: TGTGCCAGCAAAGGGCAGGGGCCCTACGAGCAGTACTTC
j_call: TRBJ2-3; cdr3_length: 15; v_call: TRBV7-2; d_call: TRBD1; clone_size: .; cdr3_aa: CASSQTGIRTDTQYF; cdr3_nt: TGTGCCAGCAGCCAGACAGGGATTCGGACAGATACGCAGTATTTT
j_call: TRBJ2-5; cdr3_length: 15; v_call: TRBV7-7; d_call: TRBD2; clone_size: .; cdr3_aa: CASSLGAGSGETQYF; cdr3_nt: TGTGCCAGCAGCCTCGGAGCGGGGTCGGGAGAGACCCAGTACTTC
j_call: TRBJ2-5; cdr3_length: 14; v_call: TRBV20-1; d_call: .; clone_size: .; cdr3_aa: CSARGSRGAETQYF; cdr3_nt: TGCAGTGCCAGAGGGAGCCGGGGGGCGGAGACCCAGTACTTC
j_call: TRBJ2-7; cdr3_length: 13; v_call: TRBV3-1; d_call: .; clone_size: .; cdr3_aa: CACSRSLVYEQYF; cdr3_nt: TGTGCCTGCAGCCGGTCGCTAGTTTACGAGCAGTACTTC